This T cell receptor (beta chain) derives from a study of beta chain features in type 1 diabetes. CD45RO/CCR7/CD25/CD127/CD95/CD27 separated CD4+ naive, central memory, regulatory and stem cell-like memory cells by sorting. The study reverse transcribed the entire isolated RNA, so it sequenced expressed TCRB transcripts. The table came from immunoSEQ multiplex PCR; TCRdb's copy has only in-frame clones and leaves some out. The sample yields 120,000 to 150,000 clones, 9% to 10% seen once. For this clone: Antigen: not known.

Study results and limitations: Researchers cautioned that cDNA sequencing could over-represent cells with high TCR expression. Shortening that was moderate but significant affected the TCRB CDR3s of Type 1 diabetes patients in all four CD4+ subsets. Healthy donors had naive, central memory and Treg TCRB repertoires that appeared less similar than those seen among patients.

The ends lost 6 bases at V and 0 bases at J; junction bases unmatched: 7. CDR3 length: 15 residues. In germline, CDR1 is MNHNS, CDR2 SASEGT. The receptor's source is a woman between 40 and 50 years old in good health. What was sequenced was central memory CD4+ T cells from blood. V usage is TRBV6-1 and J usage is TRBJ2-5, with 7 positions matching TRBD2. CDR3 sequence reads: CASSPAGGYQETQYF. CDR3 nucleotides: TGTGCCAGCAGCCCCGCCGGGGGGTACCAAGAGACCCAGTACTTC.